The 23 T cell receptor beta chains given below trace back to one sample, sequenced in a study of blood T cell repertoires in COVID-19. TCRdb keeps only in-frame clones here, not all; method: immunoSEQ multiplex PCR. The table includes some 150,000 clones, around 83% detected once. The sequencing sample was made of peripheral blood. The source of these receptors is an older woman with COVID-19, enrolled during active disease.

The chain has TRBV27 and TRBJ2-3; tentatively, D is TRBD2 (5 bases). Trimming left V 6 bases short and J 0 bases short, with 13 bases between. This CDR3 contains 15 residues. Germline lookup yields CDR1 MNHEY and CDR2 SMNVEV (reference sequence). The CDR3 DNA reads as TGTGCCAGCAGGAAGAGGGAAACTAGCACAGATACGCAGTATTTT. Translating gives CASRKRETSTDTQYF.

This chain joins TRBV6-4 and TRBJ2-3, with TRBD1 matching 12 bases. After removal of 6 bases from V and 2 bases from J, the junction contained 3 bases not matched to a gene. The CDR3 covers 15 residues. The germline CDR1 and CDR2 sequences are MRHNA and SNTAGT. Here the CDR3 reads CASRRDRGLTDTQYF. For the CDR3, the DNA is TGTGCCAGCAGGCGGGACAGGGGGCTCACAGATACGCAGTATTTT.

This chain joins TRBV9 and TRBJ2-3, with 8 bases fitting TRBD2. Germline V gives CDR1 SGDLS, CDR2 YYNGEE. The CDR3 runs to 17 residues. J gave up 5 bases and V 2 bases, and 13 bases lay outside the gene matches. The chain's CDR3 is CASSVDLPGLVKDTQYF. The DNA of the CDR3 is TGTGCCAGCAGCGTCGACCTCCCGGGACTAGTTAAAGATACGCAGTATTTT.

The genes are TRBV7-2 and TRBJ1-1; 7 bases map to TRBD1. J lost 0 bases, V lost 4 bases, and 5 bases had no gene match. Germline V CDR1 and CDR2: SGHTA, FQGNSA. The CDR3 loop spans 15 amino acids. CDR3 in amino acids: CASSSNRGLNTEAFF. The DNA for the CDR3 is TGTGCCAGCAGCTCGAACAGGGGCCTGAACACTGAAGCTTTCTTT.

In this sample, this clone turned up a few times. The chain links TRBV27 to TRBJ1-5, with 8 bases matching TRBD1. The germline V gene encodes CDR1 MNHEY and CDR2 SMNVEV (reference sequence). The CDR3 has 14 amino acids. V shed 7 bases and J 6 bases; nucleotides not matched to a gene: 8. The CDR3, as DNA: TGTGCCAGCAAAGGACAGGGAGGAGGTCAGCCCCAGCATTTT. This translates into CASKGQGGGQPQHF.

The chain has TRBV4-2 and TRBJ1-1, with 7 nucleotides matching TRBD1. V trimming: 4 bases; J trimming: 0 bases; junction bases outside the gene matches: 8. CDR1 is LGHNA, CDR2 YNFKEQ, per germline. The CDR3 extends over 16 amino acids. In DNA, the CDR3 is TGTGCCAGCAGCCCCTTTGAACAGGGGATGAACACTGAAGCTTTCTTT. Translated: CASSPFEQGMNTEAFF.

The rearrangement uses TRBV9 and TRBJ2-2; 8 nucleotides match TRBD2. The CDR3 totals 18 residues. The V and J ends lost 5 bases and 0 bases, in that order; junction bases with no gene match: 12. Germline V gene sequence: CDR1 SGDLS, CDR2 YYNGEE. The CDR3, as DNA: TGTGCCAGCAGTCTACCGGGGGGGGCGTTTACGAACACCGGGGAGCTGTTTTTT. Its translation is CASSLPGGAFTNTGELFF.

The V call is TRBV5-1, the J call TRBJ1-1, with D possibly matching TRBD1 (5 bases). CDR3 length: 15 amino acids. V shed 6 bases and J shed 1 base, with 16 bases lying between them. The germline V gene encodes CDR1 SGHRS and CDR2 YFSETQ. The CDR3 DNA is TGCGCCAGCACTCTGGGGGGACGGCAGAACACTGAAGCTTTCTTT. It yields the protein CASTLGGRQNTEAFF.

The V and J genes are TRBV6-1 and TRBJ1-5; D not certain. CDR3 length: 13 residues. The ends were cut back, 3 bases at V and 4 bases at J, with 7 bases in the middle. Germline CDR1 MNHNS, CDR2 SASEGT. CDR3 in amino acids: CASSEGLNQPQHF. As DNA, the CDR3 is TGTGCCAGCAGTGAGGGCCTTAATCAGCCCCAGCATTTT.

V and J are TRBV13 and TRBJ2-3, with TRBD2 as a possible D gene (6 bases). The CDR3 has 16 residues. Trimming removed 5 bases at V and 1 base at J, with 16 bases between. CDR1 PRHDT and CDR2 FYEKMQ come from the germline V gene (reference sequence). The CDR3 loop reads CASSLLGAGRTDTQYF. In DNA, the CDR3 is TGTGCCAGCAGCCTCCTGGGCGCGGGACGCACAGATACGCAGTATTTT.

Only a few counts were recorded for this clone. CDR3 amino acids: CATSDRGGQKRHEQFF. The CDR3 nucleotides are TGTGCCACCAGTGATCGGGGGGGACAAAAGAGGCATGAGCAGTTCTTC. The rearrangement joins TRBV24-1 to TRBJ2-1, with 8 bases matching TRBD2. In germline, CDR1 is KGHDR, CDR2 SFDVKD. V was pared by 3 bases and J by 8 bases, with 11 bases of the junction left unmatched. CDR3 size: 16 residues.

The chain links TRBV18 to TRBJ2-1; 7 nucleotides align to TRBD2. Unmatched junction bases numbered 7, after V lost 8 bases and J lost 6 bases. Per germline, CDR1 KGHSH and CDR2 LQKENI. This CDR3 has 13 amino acids. CDR3 DNA: TGTGCCAGCGGACTAGGTCTGGCCAATGAGCAGTTCTTC. Translating gives CASGLGLANEQFF.

This chain joins TRBV27 and TRBJ2-7, with TRBD1 matching 7 bases. The trim removed 0 bases at V and 7 bases at J, leaving 15 bases unmatched. The CDR3 contains 17 residues. Looked up from germline, CDR1 is MNHEY and CDR2 is SMNVEV (reference sequence). The CDR3 coding sequence is TGTGCCAGCAGTTTATCCCCGACAGGGACGGGACGTAGGGAGCAGTACTTC. This gives the protein CASSLSPTGTGRREQYF.

This clone has only one observation. J is TRBJ2-2 and V is TRBV24-1; 7 bases align to TRBD1. The CDR3 totals 14 residues. After removal of 8 bases from V and 7 bases from J, the junction contained 9 bases not matched to a gene. CDR1 is KGHDR, CDR2 SFDVKD, per germline. For the CDR3, the DNA is TGTGCCACCACGGGGACAGTTAATGGCGGGGAGCTGTTTTTT. This translates into CATTGTVNGGELFF.

This clone was recorded a few times. V is TRBV10-1 and J is TRBJ1-2; 9 bases align to TRBD1. Looked up from germline, CDR1 is WNHNN and CDR2 is SYGVQD (reference sequence). After removal of 3 bases from V and 6 bases from J, the junction contained 11 bases not matched to a gene. The CDR3 sequence is 16 residues long. DNA of the CDR3: TGCGCCAGCAGTGACCGTCCCGGGACAGGGATTGATGGCTACACCTTC. It encodes CASSDRPGTGIDGYTF.

The rearrangement joins TRBV18 to TRBJ1-1, with D maybe TRBD1 (5 bases). Per germline, CDR1 KGHSH and CDR2 LQKENI. Trimming removed 3 bases at V and 1 base at J, with 12 bases between. The CDR3 length is 15 residues. CDR3 protein: CASSPGPAANTEAFF. The CDR3 DNA is TGTGCCAGCTCACCGGGGCCCGCGGCGAACACTGAAGCTTTCTTT.

This clone was counted between two and nine times. The junction does not match germline at one end; this may be a read error. This same CDR3 is encoded by further DNA sequences in the sample. The chain is built from TRBV9 and TRBJ1-1, with D possibly TRBD1 on 6 matching bases. CDR1 is SGDLS, CDR2 YYNGEE, per germline. This CDR3 region has 18 residues. Here the CDR3 DNA reads TGCGCCAGCCGCGTAGGGGGGGGCCAGGGGCTCATGAACACTGAAGCTTTCTTT. Translating gives CASRVGGGQGLMNTEAFF. The full variable domain, with the rest looked up from reference TRBV9 and TRBJ1-1, is DSGVTQTPKHLITATGQRVTLRCSPRSGDLSVYWYQQSLDQGLQFLIQYYNGEERAKGNILERFSAQQFPDLHSELNLSSLELGDSALYFCASRVGGGQGLMNTEAFFGQGTRLTVV.

A single count supports this clone. The J gene is TRBJ1-2, the V gene TRBV18; 8 nucleotides line up with TRBD1. The CDR3 is made up of 15 amino acids. Germline CDR1 and CDR2: KGHSH and LQKENI. V was clipped by 6 bases and J by 3 bases; unmatched bases: 9. Written as DNA, the CDR3 is TGTGCCAGCTCTCTGGGACAGGCCATTTACTATGGCTACACCTTC. Protein product: CASSLGQAIYYGYTF.

The chain recombines TRBV6-5 with TRBJ2-1, with D possibly being TRBD2 (6 bases). V lost 5 bases and J 9 bases, leaving 14 bases between the germline ends. This CDR3 spans 13 amino acids. Germline CDR1 and CDR2: MNHEY and SVGAGI. CDR3 in amino acids: CASSIRRGGEQFF. CDR3 in DNA: TGTGCCAGCAGTATCCGAAGGGGAGGTGAGCAGTTCTTC.

This chain uses TRBV5-1 with TRBJ1-3; D is uncertain. This CDR3 has 13 residues. The V gene lost 3 bases and the J gene lost 0 bases, with 4 bases spanning the gap. From germline, CDR1 is SGHRS and CDR2 YFSETQ. CDR3 protein: CASSSSSGNTIYF. The CDR3, as DNA: TGCGCCAGCAGCTCCAGCTCTGGAAACACCATATATTTT.

The V and J genes are TRBV15 and TRBJ2-7; 7 bases match TRBD2. There are 13 residues in the CDR3. The germline V gene encodes CDR1 LNHNV and CDR2 YYDKDF (reference sequence). Trimming cost V 0 bases and J 5 bases; bases outside gene matches: 1. In DNA form, the CDR3 reads TGTGCCACCAGCAGAGATCGGGGGGACGAGCAGTACTTC. Translation gives CATSRDRGDEQYF.

The V gene is TRBV24-1, the J gene TRBJ1-2; no firm D call. The CDR3 contains 12 residues. V shed 2 bases and J shed 5 bases, with 5 bases lying between them. Germline assignment: CDR1 KGHDR and CDR2 SFDVKD. CDR3 bases: TGTGCCACCAGTGATTCTCGGTATGGCTACACCTTC. It encodes CATSDSRYGYTF.

This clone was detected once. The chain recombines TRBV18 with TRBJ1-1; no clear D gene. This CDR3 has 15 amino acids. Trimming stripped 2 bases from V and 0 bases from J, with 10 bases between. Germline CDR1 reads KGHSH; CDR2 reads LQKENI. The CDR3 sequence: CASSPSLYLNTEAFF. CDR3 in DNA: TGTGCCAGCTCACCAAGCTTGTATTTGAACACTGAAGCTTTCTTT.